This section outlines one T cell receptor (beta chain) sequence together with its context. Antigen specificity is unknown. Germline CDR1 and CDR2: SGHAT and FQNNGV. V lost 6 bases and J lost 8; bases outside the gene matches: 13. The CDR3 is 17 residues long. This sample was taken from a study of cytomegalovirus exposure and HLA in healthy donors. Study context: A previous analysis identified 95 million to 120 million unique TCR beta sequences derived from some 170 million T cells.

Regarding the study as a whole: What a later analysis showed was that several of the most significant clusters appeared linked to common viral pathogens. Sequencing depth across donors, presence/absence analyses assumed, was roughly uniform.

The PCR was carried out with 60 Vbeta primers and 13 Jbeta primers. Under the authors' procedure: Some 10 million shared chains were among the approximately 76 million unique TCR beta chains that a later analysis counted. Profiling relied on immunoSEQ multiplex PCR, and the TCRdb table lists in-frame clones only, not all of them. The DNA was the basis for D and trimming; V, J and clone size are from that table. The data hold about 95,000 clones, with about 74% observed a single time. The TCR originated in a woman in her 50s in good health and CMV-seropositive. The rearrangement links TRBV11-2 to TRBJ2-6; 10 positions agree with TRBD1. The sequenced material came from PBMCs. CDR3 sequence: CASRKKRAGQGTNVLTF. Here the CDR3 DNA reads TGTGCCAGCAGGAAAAAAAGGGCGGGACAGGGGACCAACGTCCTGACTTTC.